This record concerns one TCR beta chain sequence. It has no known antigen specificity. Per-base qualities were not stored, and no clone one base away is much larger. Donors were 35 to 40 systemically healthy Caucasian individuals from Russia aged 6 to 90 years. Each donor gave ten milliliters of peripheral blood, collected into EDTA-treated Vacutainer tubes. PBMCs were isolated by Ficoll-Paque density-gradient centrifugation, with at least 6 million obtained per sample. Total RNA was extracted from PBMCs with Trizol reagent, with at least 6 micrograms obtained per sample. For every donor, an aliquot of PBMCs went through flow cytometry to measure the percentages of naive CD45RAhigh/CD27high T cells. Libraries came from 5' RACE. Reads for this sample came from an Illumina HiSeq 2500. A second PCR of about 6 to 11 cycles was run with a J-beta primer mix and a sample-barcoded 5' primer. A unique molecular identifier was introduced onto each TCR beta cDNA molecule by a template-switch 5' adaptor carrying 12 random nucleotides. Each sample yielded at least 3 million CDR3-containing paired-end reads. First-strand cDNA was synthesized from all RNA with the Mint cDNA synthesis kit, primed by a TRBC-specific oligonucleotide. Following uracil-DNA glycosylase treatment, all cDNA underwent a first 18-cycle PCR with the universal primers M1SS and BC2_uni_R. The authors' pipeline ran thus. For normalization, 1 million high-quality reads, each with a distinct molecular identifier, were randomly selected from each sample. Instead of being binned into consensus sequences, reads with shared molecular identifiers were discarded. MiTCR, run with a Q25 quality threshold and the strictest error-elimination algorithm, handled CDR3 identification, clonotype clustering and error correction. A nonparametric unseen species model with Euler transformation was used to estimate lower-bound total TCR beta diversity. TCRdb redid the processing of the public reads, applying fastp at Q25 and MiXCR, and retained in-frame beta chains. Identical CDR3 proteins give one entry, which carries the most common genes and DNA. What appears here as the V and J calls and clone size reflects TCRdb's work, not the paper's. Recorded for this sample are about a million distinct CDR3 sequences; around two fifths of them occurred a single time. Of the sample, under 15% is held by the ten largest clones.

The CDR3 covers 15 residues, taking in both the cysteine and the phenylalanine. Only CDR3 DNA is held: 45 bases, read in frame from base 1. Based on the germline V gene, the CDR1 and CDR2 sequences are MNHEY and SVGEGT. The data derive from a study of blood T cells in healthy people across ages (dated by TCRdb to 2015 to 2017). Describing the broader study: In model experiments, template switching captured about one uniquely barcoded TCR beta cDNA molecule for every two T cells. Using the same blood draw, the study looked at two additional independent replicas of 1 million unique cDNA reads for two donors, one aged 18 to 30 and the other aged 80 or older. Donors were grouped into four age groups: young (average 16 years), middle-aged (39), aged (roughly 67) and long-lived (just over 80). Using deep sequencing normalized with unique cDNA molecular identifiers, the study measured how TCR beta repertoire diversity changes with age. Donors of different ages were randomly distributed across sequencing lanes to avoid experimental bias. Results and caveats for the whole study, not just this receptor: Total diversity estimates from one million sequenced T cells were considered lower bounds and underestimates. The percentage of naive T cells measured by flow cytometry correlated strongly with observed TCR beta diversity. Because donor CMV infection status was unknown, age-related changes in expanded clonotypes were potentially confounded. Compared with the aged group, more naive CD4+ T cells, fewer expanded clones and increased TCR diversity were shown by the long-lived group, suggesting age selection. Bulk unsorted PBMC profiling prevented conclusive comparison of naive and antigen-experienced compartments. Observed TCR beta diversity per million T cells fell roughly linearly with age, and a significant reduction was already apparent by age roughly 40.

Sequencing input: blood. This chain is built from TRBV6-2 or TRBV6-3 and TRBJ2-1; TRBD1 might be the D gene, on 5 matching bases. The tail of the sequence fits TRBJ2-7 better, so the J call may be wrong. This sequence was found in a man between 18 and 29 years old in good health. The CDR3 has the sequence CASSNKGILDNEQYF. The nucleotides read TGTGCCAGCTCGAATAAGGGGATTTTGGACAATGAGCAGTACTTC.